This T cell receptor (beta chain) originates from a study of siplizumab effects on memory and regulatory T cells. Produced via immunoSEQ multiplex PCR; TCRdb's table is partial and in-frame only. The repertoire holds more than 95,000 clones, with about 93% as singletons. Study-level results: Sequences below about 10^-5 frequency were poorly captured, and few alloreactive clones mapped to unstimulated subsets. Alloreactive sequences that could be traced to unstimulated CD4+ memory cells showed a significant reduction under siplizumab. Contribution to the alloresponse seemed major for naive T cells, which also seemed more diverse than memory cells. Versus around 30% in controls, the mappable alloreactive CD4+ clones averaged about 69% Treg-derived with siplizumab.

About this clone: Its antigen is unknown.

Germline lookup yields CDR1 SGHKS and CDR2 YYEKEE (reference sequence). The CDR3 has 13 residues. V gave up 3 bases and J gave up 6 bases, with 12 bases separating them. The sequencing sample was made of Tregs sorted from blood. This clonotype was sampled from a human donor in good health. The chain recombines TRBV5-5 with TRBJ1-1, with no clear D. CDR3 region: CASSYSLRAEAFF. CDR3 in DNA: TGTGCCAGCAGCTACTCCCTTCGGGCTGAAGCTTTCTTT.